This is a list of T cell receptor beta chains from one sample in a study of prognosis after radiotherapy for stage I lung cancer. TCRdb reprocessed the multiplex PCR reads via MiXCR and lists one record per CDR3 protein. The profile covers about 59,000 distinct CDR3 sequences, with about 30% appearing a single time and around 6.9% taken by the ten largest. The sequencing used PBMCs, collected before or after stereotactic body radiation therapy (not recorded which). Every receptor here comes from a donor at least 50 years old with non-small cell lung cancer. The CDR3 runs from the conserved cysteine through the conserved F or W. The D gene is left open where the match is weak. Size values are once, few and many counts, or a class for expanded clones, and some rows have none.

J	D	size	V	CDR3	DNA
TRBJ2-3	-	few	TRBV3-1	CASSFRQGTPLPDTQYF	TGTGCCAGCAGCTTTCGGCAAGGGACCCCGCTCCCAGATACGCAGTATTTT
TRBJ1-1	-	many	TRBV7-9	CASRPNGKNTEAFF	TGTGCCAGCAGACCCAATGGGAAGAACACTGAAGCTTTCTTT
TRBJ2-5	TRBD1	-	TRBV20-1	CSARELQGAWETQYF	TGCAGTGCTAGAGAACTACAGGGGGCATGGGAGACCCAGTACTTC
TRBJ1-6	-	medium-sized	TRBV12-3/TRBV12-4	CASSRQRDSPLHF	TGTGCCAGCAGTCGACAGCGGGATTCACCCCTCCACTTT
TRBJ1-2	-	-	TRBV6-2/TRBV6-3	CASSYTHGYKF	TGTGCCAGCAGTTACACGCATGGCTACAAATTC
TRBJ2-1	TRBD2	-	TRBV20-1	CSAMGLAWANEQFF	TGCAGTGCAATGGGACTAGCGTGGGCTAATGAGCAGTTCTTC
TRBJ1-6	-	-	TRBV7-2	CASILIGTYNSPLHF	TGTGCCAGCATCTTAATAGGGACCTATAATTCACCCCTCCACTTT
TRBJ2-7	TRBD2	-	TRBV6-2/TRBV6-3	CASSILAGYEQYF	TGTGCCAGCAGCATACTAGCGGGGTACGAGCAGTACTTC
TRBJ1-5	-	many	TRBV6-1	CASLEDLSNQPQHF	TGTGCCAGCCTCGAGGATCTGAGCAATCAGCCCCAGCATTTT
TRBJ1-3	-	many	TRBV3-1	CASSQEASGRNTIYF	TGTGCCAGCAGCCAAGAGGCCAGTGGAAGAAACACCATATATTTT
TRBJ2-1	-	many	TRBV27	CASSLSGGVYNEQFF	TGTGCCAGCAGTTTATCCGGGGGAGTCTACAATGAGCAGTTCTTC
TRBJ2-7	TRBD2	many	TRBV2	CASRVLGGELNEQYF	TGTGCCAGCAGGGTACTCGGGGGGGAATTAAACGAGCAGTACTTC
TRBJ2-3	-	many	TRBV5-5	CASSLFRGSTDTQYF	TGTGCCAGCAGCTTGTTTCGGGGAAGCACAGATACGCAGTATTTT
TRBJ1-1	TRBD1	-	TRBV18	CASSQGQGENTEAFF	TGTGCCAGCTCACAAGGACAGGGAGAGAACACTGAAGCTTTCTTT
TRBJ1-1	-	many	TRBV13	CASSKETGRDTEAFF	TGTGCCAGCAGCAAAGAAACAGGGAGGGACACTGAAGCTTTCTTT
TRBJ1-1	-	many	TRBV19	CASRARDTEAFF	TGTGCCAGTAGAGCCCGGGACACTGAAGCTTTCTTT
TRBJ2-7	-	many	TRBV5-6	CASSLVGLPYEQYF	TGTGCCAGCAGCTTGGTGGGGCTACCCTACGAGCAGTACTTC
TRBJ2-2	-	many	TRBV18	CASSVNTGELFF	TGTGCCAGCTCGGTGAACACCGGGGAGCTGTTTTTT
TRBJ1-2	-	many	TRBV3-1	CASSHLGGGYTF	TGTGCCAGCAGCCACCTTGGGGGGGGCTACACCTTC
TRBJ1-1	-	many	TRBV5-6	CASSLSAGGAFF	TGTGCCAGCAGCCTCTCCGCCGGGGGAGCTTTCTTT
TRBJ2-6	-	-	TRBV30	CAGMGISGTNALTF	TGTGCCGGGATGGGGATTTCTGGGACCAACGCCCTGACTTTC
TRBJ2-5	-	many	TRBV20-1	CSAVKGETQYF	TGCAGTGCTGTGAAGGGCGAGACCCAGTACTTC
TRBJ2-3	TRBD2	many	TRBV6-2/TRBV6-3	CASSYGSLAGVSTDTQYF	TGTGCCAGCAGTTACGGGTCACTAGCGGGGGTCAGCACAGATACGCAGTATTTT
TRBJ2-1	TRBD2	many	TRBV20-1	CSARDYSGGVDNEQFF	TGCAGTGCTAGAGACTATAGCGGGGGGGTAGATAATGAGCAGTTCTTC
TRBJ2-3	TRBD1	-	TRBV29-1	CIVYPDRATTDTQYF	TGCATCGTTTACCCGGACAGGGCTACTACAGATACGCAGTATTTT
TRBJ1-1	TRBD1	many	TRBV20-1	CSAVDRVDEAFF	TGCAGTGCGGTGGACAGGGTCGATGAAGCTTTCTTT
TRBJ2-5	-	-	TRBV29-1	CSDGVQETQYF	TGCAGCGATGGGGTGCAAGAGACACAGTACTTC
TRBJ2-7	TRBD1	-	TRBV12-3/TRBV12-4	CASSFGGTGGTLTYEQYF	TGTGCCAGCAGTTTTGGCGGGACAGGGGGTACCCTAACCTACGAGCAGTACTTC
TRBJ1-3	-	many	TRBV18	CASSPEREGTIYF	TGTGCCAGCTCACCGGAAAGGGAAGGCACCATATATTTT
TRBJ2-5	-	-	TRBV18	CASSPTRTARSTQCF	TGTGCCAGCTCACCCACCAGGACAGCCCGGTCGACCCAGTGCTTC
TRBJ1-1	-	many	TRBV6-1	CASRFLGGSEAFF	TGTGCCAGCAGGTTTCTTGGAGGGAGTGAGGCTTTCTTT
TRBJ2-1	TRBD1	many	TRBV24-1	CATSVTGGHEQFF	TGTGCCACCAGTGTTACAGGGGGCCATGAGCAGTTCTTC
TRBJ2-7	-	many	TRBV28	CASSSRYYEQYF	TGTGCCAGCAGTTCCCGATACTACGAGCAGTACTTC
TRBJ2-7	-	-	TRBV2	CASSPAGTGTYDQYF	TGTGCCAGCAGCCCCGCGGGTACAGGGACCTACGATCAGTACTTC
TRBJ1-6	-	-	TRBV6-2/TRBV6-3	CASSYTLSWERNSPLHF	TGTGCCAGCAGTTACACCTTGTCCTGGGAGCGTAATTCACCCCTCCACTTT
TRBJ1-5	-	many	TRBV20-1	CSAGGRTGQPQHF	TGCAGTGCTGGAGGTAGGACCGGACAGCCCCAGCATTTT
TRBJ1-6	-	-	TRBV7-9	CAISLGGNSPLHF	TGTGCTATCAGCTTAGGGGGGAATTCACCCCTCCACTTT
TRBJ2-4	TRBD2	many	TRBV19	CASSMGLAGVAKNIQYF	TGTGCCAGTAGTATGGGACTAGCGGGGGTAGCCAAAAACATTCAGTACTTC
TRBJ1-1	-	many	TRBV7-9	CASSSGRELTEAFF	TGTGCCAGCAGCTCTGGACGGGAGTTGACTGAAGCTTTCTTT
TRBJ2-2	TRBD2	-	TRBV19	CASTPRGGKVVGELFF	TGTGCCAGTACCCCCCGGGGAGGGAAGGTTGTCGGGGAGCTGTTTTTT
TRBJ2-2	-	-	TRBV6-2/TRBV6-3	CASIYSDQPNTGELFF	TGTGCCAGCATTTACTCGGACCAACCGAACACCGGGGAGCTGTTTTTT
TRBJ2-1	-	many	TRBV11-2	CASSVRVGARSYNEQFF	TGTGCCAGCAGCGTGAGGGTAGGAGCTAGGTCCTACAATGAGCAGTTCTTC
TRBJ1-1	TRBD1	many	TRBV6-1	CASSQRWTGLNTEAFF	TGTGCCAGCAGCCAACGGTGGACAGGCTTGAACACTGAAGCTTTCTTT
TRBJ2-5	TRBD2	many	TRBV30	CAGIWGGGETQYF	TGTGCCGGGATATGGGGGGGGGGAGAGACCCAGTACTTC
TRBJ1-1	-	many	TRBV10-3	CAIRGSAANTEAFF	TGTGCCATCAGGGGATCGGCAGCGAACACTGAAGCTTTCTTT
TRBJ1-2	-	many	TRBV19	CASLPSANYGYTF	TGTGCCAGTCTCCCTTCGGCTAACTATGGCTACACCTTC
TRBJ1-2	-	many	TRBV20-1	CSARAGSGGYTF	TGCAGTGCTAGAGCAGGGTCGGGCGGCTACACCTTC
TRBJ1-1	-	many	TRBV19	CASSIPGNTEAFF	TGTGCCAGTAGTATCCCAGGGAACACTGAAGCTTTCTTT
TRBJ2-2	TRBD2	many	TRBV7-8	CASSSISRLAGGRRNTGELFF	TGTGCCAGCAGCTCTATATCTCGACTAGCGGGGGGGCGAAGGAACACCGGGGAGCTGTTTTTT
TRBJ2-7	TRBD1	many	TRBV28	CASSSTGAEQYF	TGTGCCAGCAGTTCGACAGGGGCCGAGCAGTACTTC
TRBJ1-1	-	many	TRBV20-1	CSASNTNTEAFF	TGCAGTGCTAGTAACACGAACACTGAAGCTTTCTTT
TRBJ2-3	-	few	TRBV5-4	CASSPLQGGTDTQYF	TGTGCCAGCAGCCCGCTCCAGGGTGGGACAGATACGCAGTATTTT